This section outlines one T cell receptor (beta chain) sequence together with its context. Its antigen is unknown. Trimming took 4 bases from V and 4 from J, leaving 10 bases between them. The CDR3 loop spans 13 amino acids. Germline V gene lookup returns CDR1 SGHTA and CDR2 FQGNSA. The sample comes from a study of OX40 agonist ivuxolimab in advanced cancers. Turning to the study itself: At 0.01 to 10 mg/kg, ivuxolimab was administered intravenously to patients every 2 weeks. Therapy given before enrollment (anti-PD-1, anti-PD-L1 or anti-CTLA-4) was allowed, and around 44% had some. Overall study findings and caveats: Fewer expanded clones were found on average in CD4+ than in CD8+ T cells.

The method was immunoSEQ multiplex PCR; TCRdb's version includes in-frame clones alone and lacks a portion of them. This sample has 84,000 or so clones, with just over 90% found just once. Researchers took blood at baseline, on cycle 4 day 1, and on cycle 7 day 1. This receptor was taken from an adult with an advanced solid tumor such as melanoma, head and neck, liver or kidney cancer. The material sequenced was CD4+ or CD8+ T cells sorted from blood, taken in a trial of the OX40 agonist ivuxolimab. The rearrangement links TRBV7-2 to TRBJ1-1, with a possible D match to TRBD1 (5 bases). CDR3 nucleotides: TGTGCCAGCAGCTCACAGGATTCCACTGAAGCTTTCTTT. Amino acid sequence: CASSSQDSTEAFF.